The 14 T cell receptor beta chains reported below all come from one sample, sequenced in a study of T cell responses to AZD1222 COVID-19 vaccine (dated by TCRdb to about 2021). The time point label on this specimen signifies: baseline before first vaccination. In light of the paper, this sample's treatment or condition label describes: meningococcal conjugate vaccine given as trial control. Receptors were amplified or captured by the immunoSEQ multiplex PCR assay. The source is immuneACCESS, and TCRdb retained only in-frame sequences with V and J called. Part of the clones is not carried over; for the studies checked, unresolved V genes explain less than half of this, and the remainder is unexplained. The sample table holds 120,000 or so clones, of which roughly 87% were seen once. 4.4% of the sample goes to the ten largest clones. Sequences were derived from peripheral blood, sampled on day 0 of MenACWY control vaccination. These receptor sequences come from an adult in good health.

This rearrangement joins TRBV13 to TRBJ1-5; 7 bases match TRBD1. From germline, CDR1 is PRHDT and CDR2 FYEKMQ (reference sequence). The junction had 8 bases not matched to a gene; V was cut back by 2 bases and J by 7 bases. The CDR3 covers 15 residues. The CDR3 DNA reads TGTGCCAGCAGCTTAAAGGGGGCAGGCCGCCAGCCCCAGCATTTT. Protein: CASSLKGAGRQPQHF.

The CDR3: CASSRTGRNYGYTF. The CDR3 DNA follows: TGTGCCAGCTCCAGGACAGGGCGAAACTATGGCTACACCTTC. The chain has TRBV25-1 and TRBJ1-2; TRBD1 agrees at 8 bases. The CDR3 totals 14 residues. Germline CDR1 MGHDK, CDR2 SYGVNS. The V and J ends lost 8 bases and 2 bases, in that order; junction bases with no gene match: 7.

CDR3 sequence: CATSDRDYQPQHF. The CDR3 DNA sequence: TGTGCCACCTCGGACAGGGACTACCAGCCCCAGCATTTT. This chain connects TRBV24-1 to TRBJ1-5; 8 nucleotides line up with TRBD1. V trimming: 9 bases; J trimming: 7 bases; junction bases outside the gene matches: 7. The germline gives CDR1 KGHDR, CDR2 SFDVKD. CDR3 length equals 13 residues.

This chain connects TRBV24-1 to TRBJ2-6, with D unresolved. The V gene lost 5 bases and the J gene lost 2 bases, with 3 bases spanning the gap. Germline V gene lookup returns CDR1 KGHDR and CDR2 SFDVKD. This CDR3 has 13 amino acids. The CDR3 sequence: CATSGTGANVLTF. Written as DNA, the CDR3 is TGTGCCACCAGTGGTACTGGGGCCAACGTCCTGACTTTC.

The V call is TRBV27, the J call TRBJ2-2, with D possibly TRBD1 on 5 matching bases. Trimming took off 6 bases at V and 6 bases at J, with 5 bases between the two ends. This CDR3 is built from 11 residues. Germline-derived CDR1 and CDR2 are MNHEY and SMNVEV (reference sequence). CDR3 in amino acids: CASSRAGELFF. The DNA of the CDR3 is TGTGCCAGCAGCAGGGCCGGGGAGCTGTTTTTT.

The chain couples TRBV9 to TRBJ2-2; 15 bases agree with TRBD2. The CDR3 totals 18 residues. Germline V lookup: CDR1 SGDLS, CDR2 YYNGEE. With 0 bases clipped from V and 1 base from J, the junction kept 1 base outside the gene matches. DNA for the CDR3: TGTGCCAGCAGCGTAGCGGGACTAGCGGGAGGGAACACCGGGGAGCTGTTTTTT. Its translation: CASSVAGLAGGNTGELFF. Filled out from reference TRBV9 and TRBJ2-2, the complete variable domain reads DSGVTQTPKHLITATGQRVTLRCSPRSGDLSVYWYQQSLDQGLQFLIQYYNGEERAKGNILERFSAQQFPDLHSELNLSSLELGDSALYFCASSVAGLAGGNTGELFFGEGSRLTVL.

The chain combines TRBV18 with TRBJ2-7, with D perhaps matching TRBD1 (6 bases). Trimming removed 2 bases from V and 5 bases from J, with 16 bases in between. This CDR3 has 15 residues. Per germline, CDR1 KGHSH and CDR2 LQKENI. The CDR3 loop is CASSPIMGAGHEQYF. CDR3 nucleotides: TGTGCCAGCTCACCAATTATGGGGGCTGGCCACGAGCAGTACTTC.

The table lists this clone with a count of one. The rearrangement uses TRBV6-6 and TRBJ1-1, with D hard to call. Germline loops: CDR1 MNHNY, CDR2 SVGAGI (reference sequence). The V and J ends lost 6 bases and 1 base respectively, with 15 bases between them. There are 15 residues in the CDR3. CDR3 sequence reads: CASRPPGLENTEAFF. CDR3 sequence (DNA): TGTGCCAGCAGACCCCCCGGACTGGAGAACACTGAAGCTTTCTTT.

This clone was seen a few times. V and J are TRBV6-1 and TRBJ2-4; no reliable D call. V lost 2 bases and J 0 bases, leaving 8 bases between the germline ends. CDR1 and CDR2 (germline): MNHNS, SASEGT. CDR3 length: 15 amino acids. The CDR3 DNA reads TGTGCCAGCAGTGAATATATTTTAGCCAAAAACATTCAGTACTTC. Translating gives CASSEYILAKNIQYF.

The V and J genes are TRBV4-1 and TRBJ1-1; 9 bases are shared with TRBD1. Trimming took 4 bases from V and 4 from J; bases not matched to a gene: 7. This CDR3 has 15 amino acids. Looked up from germline, CDR1 is MGHRA and CDR2 is YSYEKL. The CDR3 nucleotides read TGCGCCAGCAGCCGGGACAGGGAGGGGGGCACTGAAGCTTTCTTT. This translates into CASSRDREGGTEAFF.

This chain connects TRBV18 to TRBJ2-3; 7 nucleotides agree with TRBD2. Germline loops: CDR1 KGHSH, CDR2 LQKENI. This CDR3 spans 15 amino acids. The ends lost 2 bases at V and 3 bases at J; junction bases unmatched: 5. Here the CDR3 reads CASSPWRGSTDTQYF. The CDR3 region has the DNA TGTGCCAGCTCACCATGGCGCGGGAGTACAGATACGCAGTATTTT.

The CDR3 sequence: CASSLIQGFNSPLHF. DNA for the CDR3: TGTGCCAGCAGCTTGATACAGGGTTTTAATTCACCCCTCCACTTT. The chain combines TRBV5-8 with TRBJ1-6; D may be TRBD1 (6 bases). This CDR3 spans 15 amino acids. Looked up from germline, CDR1 is SGHTS and CDR2 is YDEGEE. With 1 base removed from V and 6 bases from J, the gap between germline ends came to 11 bases.

J is TRBJ1-2 and V is TRBV3-1 (or the pseudogene TRBV3-2); D is uncertain. Germline CDR1 LGHDT, CDR2 YNNKEL (reference sequence). Deletions cut 0 bases from V and 6 bases from J, with 11 bases between. This CDR3 comprises 14 residues. CDR3 DNA sequence: TGTGCCAGCAGCCAAGATTCCGGGTCGGATGGCTACACCTTC. Translation gives CASSQDSGSDGYTF.

This clone was found a few times. The V gene is TRBV10-2, the J gene TRBJ2-1; D is undetermined. This CDR3 has 13 residues. CDR1 is WSHSY and CDR2 is SAAADI in the germline V gene. V was pared by 0 bases and J by 2 bases, with 2 bases between. CDR3 bases: TGCGCCAGCAGTGAGTCGGCCTACAATGAGCAGTTCTTC. This sequence encodes CASSESAYNEQFF.